These 30 T cell receptor beta chains share one sample of origin, sequenced in a study of CD8+ T cells in alopecia areata. Sequencing relied on a cDNA template that was reverse transcribed from extracted RNA. Assay: immunoSEQ multiplex PCR; the TCRdb copy retains only in-frame clones and omits some. The table includes some 95,000 clones, 35% to 50% detected once. Sequenced sample: CD4+ T cells sorted from blood. The origin of the receptors is a human donor with alopecia areata.

The J gene is TRBJ2-3, the V gene TRBV29-1, with 9 nucleotides matching TRBD1. The CDR3 has 13 residues. The germline gives CDR1 SQVTM, CDR2 ANQGSEA. V was pared by 4 bases and J by 6 bases, with 5 bases of the junction left unmatched. CDR3 protein: CSVARQGVDTQYF. The CDR3, as DNA: TGCAGCGTTGCACGACAGGGGGTGGATACGCAGTATTTT.

The CDR3 region has the DNA TGTGCCTGGAGTGTGGGAAGGGACGGAAAACTGTTTTTT. Protein product: CAWSVGRDGKLFF. The rearrangement links TRBV30 to TRBJ1-4, with D maybe TRBD1 (5 bases). CDR3 length: 13 residues. Trimming shortened V by 0 bases and J by 10 bases, and 12 bases separated the two germline ends. Germline V lookup: CDR1 GTSNPN, CDR2 SVGIG (reference sequence).

This clone was counted many times. The CDR3 loop is CASSYSGGEATQYF. CDR3 in DNA: TGTGCCAGCAGCTACAGCGGGGGGGAGGCTACGCAGTATTTT. The chain combines TRBV7-2 with TRBJ2-3; 10 bases map to TRBD2. Losses at the gene ends were 4 bases for V and 8 bases for J; bases not matched to a gene: 6. The CDR3 consists of 14 residues. Germline CDR1 is SGHTA and CDR2 is FQGNSA.

V and J are TRBV5-1 and TRBJ2-2; D might be TRBD1 (5 bases). This CDR3 is built from 14 residues. The germline V and J ends were trimmed by 7 bases and 0 bases, with 10 bases remaining between them. Germline V lookup: CDR1 SGHRS, CDR2 YFSETQ. CDR3 sequence (DNA): TGCGCCAGCCAGACAGCTTCGAACACCGGGGAGCTGTTTTTT. Translating it yields CASQTASNTGELFF.

The chain couples TRBV7-6 to TRBJ2-3; D is undetermined. There are 12 residues in the CDR3. The V end lost 5 bases, the J end lost 8 bases, and 11 bases lay between the germline ends. Germline values: CDR1 SGHVS, CDR2 FNYEAQ. For the CDR3, the DNA is TGTGCCAGCAGCCCCTTTGATGTTACGCAGTATTTT. Amino acids: CASSPFDVTQYF.

There are a few counts of this clone. V is TRBV5-1 and J is TRBJ2-1; tentatively, D is TRBD1 or TRBD2 (5 bases each). V lost 6 bases to trimming and J lost 5 bases, with 6 bases between them. Germline V gives CDR1 SGHRS, CDR2 YFSETQ. The CDR3 spans 11 residues. CDR3 in amino acids: CASKGHNEQFF. The CDR3, as DNA: TGCGCCAGCAAGGGACACAATGAGCAGTTCTTC.

The rearrangement joins TRBV11-2 to TRBJ2-3; TRBD2 matches 10 bases. The CDR3 extends over 16 amino acids. CDR1 is SGHAT and CDR2 is FQNNGV in the germline V gene. V trimming: 7 bases; J trimming: 4 bases; junction bases outside the gene matches: 11. The DNA for the CDR3 is TGTGCCAGCAACCCCATTAGCGGGAGGAGATCAGATACGCAGTATTTT. It specifies CASNPISGRRSDTQYF. The complete variable domain, with remaining parts taken from reference TRBV11-2 and TRBJ2-3, reads EAGVAQSPRYKIIEKRQSVAFWCNPISGHATLYWYQQILGQGPKLLIQFQNNGVVDDSQLPKDRFSAERLKGVDSTLKIQPAKLEDSAVYLCASNPISGRRSDTQYFGPGTRLTVL.

The chain joins TRBV28 to TRBJ2-5, with 7 positions matching TRBD1. V was clipped by 6 bases and J by 5 bases; unmatched bases: 9. This CDR3 comprises 14 residues. Germline assignment: CDR1 MDHEN and CDR2 SYDVKM. In DNA form, the CDR3 reads TGTGCCAGCAGCGTCCTCCCCAGGGGGGAGACCCAGTACTTC. It translates to CASSVLPRGETQYF.

The chain has TRBV2 and TRBJ2-2, with a possible D match to TRBD2 (5 bases). This CDR3 is built from 12 residues. V was trimmed by 6 bases and J by 9 bases, leaving 11 bases between them. Germline assignment: CDR1 SNHLY and CDR2 FYNNEI. The CDR3 sequence is CASRREVRELFF. The CDR3, as DNA: TGTGCCAGCAGGAGGGAAGTCAGGGAGCTGTTTTTT.

V usage is TRBV29-1 and J usage is TRBJ1-4, with a tentative D call TRBD1 (5 bases). CDR1 and CDR2 (germline): SQVTM, ANQGSEA. V lost 5 bases, J lost 4 bases, and 11 bases lay in between. The CDR3 runs 13 residues. CDR3 coding DNA: TGCAGCGTTCGGAGGGGCATTAATGAAAAACTGTTTTTT. This gives the protein CSVRRGINEKLFF.

The chain is built from TRBV29-1 and TRBJ1-2; no clear D gene. This CDR3 is built from 14 residues. Germline CDR1 and CDR2: SQVTM and ANQGSEA. V lost 3 bases to trimming and J lost 8 bases, with 19 bases between them. This CDR3 is CSVDLVLTAGGYTF. CDR3 bases: TGCAGCGTTGACCTGGTTCTAACAGCCGGAGGCTACACCTTC.

The table lists this clone with a few counts. The chain links TRBV29-1 to TRBJ2-5, with a tentative D call TRBD2 (6 bases). Trimming stripped 1 base from V and 4 bases from J, with 22 bases between. This CDR3 is built from 17 residues. Germline-derived CDR1 and CDR2 are SQVTM and ANQGSEA. CDR3 protein: CSVEVLGALRGGETQYF. As DNA, the CDR3 is TGCAGCGTTGAAGTGTTAGGTGCCCTCCGGGGAGGAGAGACCCAGTACTTC.

The rearrangement links TRBV6-6 to TRBJ2-7, with D possibly TRBD2 on 5 matching bases. V dropped 9 bases and J dropped 3 bases, with 18 bases sitting between them. The CDR3 covers 14 residues. CDR1 and CDR2 from the germline V gene are MNHNY and SVGAGI (reference sequence). CDR3 nucleotides: TGTGCCAGTAAAACCCTAGCTTCGGTCTACGAGCAGTACTTC. Encoded protein: CASKTLASVYEQYF.

On this clone itself: Compared with germline, one end of the junction differs, possibly owing to a read error. The chain couples TRBV30 to TRBJ2-7, with D unclear. This CDR3 has 11 residues. Germline assignment: CDR1 GTSNPN and CDR2 SVGIG (reference sequence). CDR3 amino acids: CAWSLSYGQYF. The DNA for the CDR3 is TGTGCCTGGAGTCTTTCCTACGGGCAGTACTTC.

This clone occurred a few times. V and J are TRBV30 and TRBJ2-3, with D perhaps matching TRBD1 (8 bases). The CDR3 covers 15 residues. The V gene's germline CDR1 is GTSNPN and CDR2 SVGIG (reference sequence). V dropped 0 bases and J dropped 5 bases, with 15 bases sitting between them. The CDR3 region is CAWSVWTGTKDTQYF. CDR3 DNA sequence: TGTGCCTGGAGTGTTTGGACAGGGACTAAAGATACGCAGTATTTT.

CDR3 amino acids: CASSLAWVRETQYF. The DNA of the CDR3 is TGTGCCAGCAGCTTGGCGTGGGTTCGCGAGACCCAGTACTTC. V gene TRBV5-4 combines with J gene TRBJ2-5, with D unclear. This CDR3 region has 14 residues. V shed 0 bases and J shed 5 bases, with 11 bases lying between them. CDR1 and CDR2 from the germline V gene are SGHNT and YYREEE (reference sequence).

The gene calls are TRBV29-1 and TRBJ2-1; 7 nucleotides agree with TRBD1. J gave up 2 bases and V 4 bases, and 8 bases lay outside the gene matches. The CDR3 is made up of 15 amino acids. Per the germline V gene, CDR1 is SQVTM and CDR2 is ANQGSEA. The CDR3 loop is CSVGSTGSPYNEQFF. The CDR3 DNA is TGCAGCGTTGGTTCGACAGGGTCCCCCTACAATGAGCAGTTCTTC.

The V call is TRBV29-1, the J call TRBJ2-1; TRBD2 might be the D (5 bases). V was shortened by 8 bases and J by 3 bases, with 17 bases between the two germline ends. This CDR3 spans 14 amino acids. Germline V gene data show CDR1 as SQVTM and CDR2 as ANQGSEA. For the CDR3, the DNA is TGCAGCTCCGCTCGGGAAGTCAGCTACAATGAGCAGTTCTTC. It yields the protein CSSAREVSYNEQFF.

The chain has TRBV7-2 and TRBJ2-1; no reliable D call. The CDR3 contains 12 residues. The germline CDR1 and CDR2 sequences are SGHTA and FQGNSA. V dropped 1 base and J dropped 5 bases, with 3 bases sitting between them. Written as DNA, the CDR3 is TGTGCCAGCAGCTTAGTAAACAATGAGCAGTTCTTC. It codes for CASSLVNNEQFF.

The V call is TRBV29-1, the J call TRBJ1-5; D gene unclear. V was shortened by 4 bases and J by 2 bases, with 12 bases between the two germline ends. The CDR3 extends over 14 amino acids. CDR1 and CDR2 (germline): SQVTM, ANQGSEA. For the CDR3, the DNA is TGCAGCGTTGCCATGGCTGGGGGCAATCAGCCCCAGCATTTT. Its protein product is CSVAMAGGNQPQHF.

This rearrangement joins TRBV5-6 to TRBJ2-5; TRBD1 agrees at 12 bases. The CDR3 consists of 15 residues. Losses at the gene ends were 5 bases for V and 5 bases for J; bases not matched to a gene: 7. CDR1 and CDR2 from the germline V gene are SGHDT and YYEEEE. The CDR3 sequence is CASRDGTGGLETQYF. The CDR3 region has the DNA TGTGCCAGCAGGGACGGGACAGGGGGCTTGGAGACCCAGTACTTC.

The chain couples TRBV29-1 to TRBJ2-1, with D hard to call. V lost 6 bases to trimming and J lost 0 bases, with 9 bases between them. Germline V gene lookup returns CDR1 SQVTM and CDR2 ANQGSEA. The CDR3 consists of 13 residues. The CDR3 loop reads CSVEQSSYNEQFF. CDR3 in DNA: TGCAGCGTAGAACAAAGCTCCTACAATGAGCAGTTCTTC.

The chain recombines TRBV30 with TRBJ1-1; D gene uncertain. The CDR3 runs to 12 residues. The V and J ends lost 0 bases and 4 bases respectively, with 6 bases between them. Germline V gene lookup returns CDR1 GTSNPN and CDR2 SVGIG (reference sequence). As DNA, the CDR3 is TGTGCCTGGAGTGTTAGCAGCACTGAAGCTTTCTTT. This translates into CAWSVSSTEAFF.

The chain joins TRBV7-2 to TRBJ2-1; 13 nucleotides agree with TRBD2. Trimming cost V 4 bases and J 8 bases; bases outside gene matches: 14. This CDR3 has 18 amino acids. Germline loops: CDR1 SGHTA, CDR2 FQGNSA. The CDR3 DNA reads TGTGCCAGCAGCTCAGCCACAACCGGGACTAGCGGGAACTATGAGCAGTTCTTC. Its translation is CASSSATTGTSGNYEQFF.

This rearrangement joins TRBV28 to TRBJ1-2; perhaps TRBD1 as D (5 bases). The CDR3 length is 12 residues. V lost 6 bases and J lost 5, with 10 bases in between. Germline lookup yields CDR1 MDHEN and CDR2 SYDVKM. The CDR3, as DNA: TGTGCCAGCAGCTGGGACCTGTATGGCTACACCTTC. Protein product: CASSWDLYGYTF.

The gene calls are TRBV4-1 and TRBJ2-2; tentatively, D is TRBD2 (5 bases). Germline V gene lookup returns CDR1 MGHRA and CDR2 YSYEKL. The CDR3 sequence is 12 residues long. The ends were cut back, 4 bases at V and 8 bases at J, with 8 bases in the middle. In DNA form, the CDR3 reads TGCGCCAGCAGCCGAACGGGGGGGGAGCTGTTTTTT. It translates to CASSRTGGELFF.

The chain links TRBV27 to TRBJ2-4; D remains ambiguous. This CDR3 has 14 residues. The V gene lost 2 bases and the J gene lost 0 bases, with 5 bases spanning the gap. Germline loops: CDR1 MNHEY, CDR2 SMNVEV (reference sequence). This chain's CDR3 is CASSLGVAKNIQYF. The CDR3 DNA follows: TGTGCCAGCAGTTTAGGGGTAGCCAAAAACATTCAGTACTTC.

The DNA for the CDR3 is TGTGCCAGCAGCGACCGACTAGCGAGGGATACGCAGTATTTT. It translates to CASSDRLARDTQYF. This chain joins TRBV9 and TRBJ2-3, with TRBD2 identical over 8 bases. Germline V gene data show CDR1 as SGDLS and CDR2 as YYNGEE. V shed 3 bases and J 6 bases; nucleotides not matched to a gene: 6. This CDR3 region has 14 residues.

Only one count was recorded for this clone. Written as DNA, the CDR3 is TGTGCCAGCAGCATAGGACTAGCAGCAGATACGCAGTATTTT. Amino acids: CASSIGLAADTQYF. J is TRBJ2-3 and V is TRBV7-2; TRBD2 matches 8 bases. The CDR3 totals 14 residues. V gave up 5 bases and J gave up 4 bases; unmatched junction bases: 5. From germline, CDR1 is SGHTA and CDR2 FQGNSA.

DNA of the CDR3: TGCAGCGTTGAAGAAGTAATCCAAGAGACCCAGTACTTC. It codes for CSVEEVIQETQYF. The chain uses TRBV29-1 and TRBJ2-5; D remains ambiguous. The germline CDR1 and CDR2 sequences are SQVTM and ANQGSEA. The V and J ends lost 0 bases and 1 base respectively, with 6 bases between them. The CDR3 has 13 residues.